Presented here are 2 T cell receptor beta chains from one specimen sequenced in a study of vaccination and CD4 T cells after COVID-19. The antigens these receptors bind are not known. Cultured CD4+ T cell DNA was sequenced using the Oncomine TCR Beta short-read assay. TCRdb re-derived calls from the PCR reads in MiXCR, one entry per CDR3 protein. The sample holds around 4,600 distinct CDR3 sequences; approximately 29% are singletons and the top ten take 30% to 35%. This sample's treatment: approximately nine-day PBMC culture with coronavirus spike peptide pools or control peptides (ViraFEST assay). Source material: CD4+ T cells from blood, cultured in vitro. These receptors all stem from a human donor who had recovered from COVID-19.

The chain combines TRBV28 with TRBJ2-3, with 7 bases that match TRBD1. This CDR3 is built from 15 residues. V lost 4 bases to trimming and J lost 2 bases; unmatched junction nucleotides: 6. Per germline, CDR1 MDHEN and CDR2 SYDVKM. CDR3 sequence reads: CASSYRGRATDTQYF. The CDR3 nucleotides read TGTGCCAGCAGTTACAGGGGTCGCGCCACAGATACGCAGTATTTT.

The chain joins TRBV20-1 to TRBJ2-5; maybe TRBD2 (5 bases). V was pared by 8 bases and J by 1 base, with 14 bases between. The CDR3 has 13 residues. In germline, CDR1 is DFQATT, CDR2 SNEGSKA (reference sequence). The CDR3 DNA reads as TGCAGTCAGGAGGCCTTAGGCCAAGAGACCCAGTACTTC. Its protein product is CSQEALGQETQYF.